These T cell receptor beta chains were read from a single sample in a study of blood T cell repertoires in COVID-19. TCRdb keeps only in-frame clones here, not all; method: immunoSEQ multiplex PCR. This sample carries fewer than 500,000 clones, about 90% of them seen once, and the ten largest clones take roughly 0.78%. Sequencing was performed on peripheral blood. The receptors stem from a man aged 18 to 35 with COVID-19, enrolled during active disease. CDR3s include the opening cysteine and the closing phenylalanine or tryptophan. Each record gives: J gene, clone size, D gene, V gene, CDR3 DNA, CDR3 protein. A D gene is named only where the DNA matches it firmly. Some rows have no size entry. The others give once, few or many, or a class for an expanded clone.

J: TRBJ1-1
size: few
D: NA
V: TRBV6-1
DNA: TGTGCCAGCAGTGAATCGGGAGAGAACACTGAAGCTTTCTTT
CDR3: CASSESGENTEAFF

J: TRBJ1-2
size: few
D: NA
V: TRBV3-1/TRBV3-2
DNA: TGTGCCAGCAGCCGCCGACAGTATGGCTACACCTTC
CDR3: CASSRRQYGYTF

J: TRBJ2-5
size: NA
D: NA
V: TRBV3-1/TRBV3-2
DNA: TGTGCCAGCAGCCAAGCTTCAGTGGGGGCCGGGGAGACCCAGTACTTC
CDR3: CASSQASVGAGETQYF

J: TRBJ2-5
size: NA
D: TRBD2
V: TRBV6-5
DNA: TGTGCCAGCAGTCGGACTAGCGGGAGAGGTGAGACCCAGTACTTC
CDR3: CASSRTSGRGETQYF

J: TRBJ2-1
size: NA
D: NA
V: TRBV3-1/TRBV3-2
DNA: TGTGCCAGCAGCCAAGAGGACCTAGCGCGCAATGAGCAGTTCTTC
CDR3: CASSQEDLARNEQFF

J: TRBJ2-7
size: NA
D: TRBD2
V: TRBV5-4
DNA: TGTGCCAGCAGCTCGGGGACTAGCGGGATCCACGAGCAGTACTTC
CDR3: CASSSGTSGIHEQYF

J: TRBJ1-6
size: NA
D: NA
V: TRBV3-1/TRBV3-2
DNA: TGTGCCAGCAGCCTCGGCAGGGTCCAAAATTCACCCCTCCACTTT
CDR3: CASSLGRVQNSPLHF

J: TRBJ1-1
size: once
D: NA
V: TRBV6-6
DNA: TGTGCCAGCAGTTACTCGAAAGCAGGGCGTGATGAAGCTTTCTTT
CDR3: CASSYSKAGRDEAFF

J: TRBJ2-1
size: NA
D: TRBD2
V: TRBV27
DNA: TGTGCCAGCAGTTTCCTGACTAGCGGGAGAAGAAATGAGCAGTTCTTC
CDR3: CASSFLTSGRRNEQFF

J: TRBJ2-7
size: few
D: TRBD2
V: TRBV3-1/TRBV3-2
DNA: TGTGCCAGCAGCCAAGCCGGGACTACTACCTACGAGCAGTACTTC
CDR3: CASSQAGTTTYEQYF

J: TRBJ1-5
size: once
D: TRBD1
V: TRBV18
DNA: TGTGCCAGCTCACCAATGGGACAGGGGGCGAGGCAGCCCCAGCATTTT
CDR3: CASSPMGQGARQPQHF

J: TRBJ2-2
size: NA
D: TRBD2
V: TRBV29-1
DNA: TGCAGCGTTGTGACTAGCGGGAGAACCGGGGAGCTGTTTTTT
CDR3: CSVVTSGRTGELFF

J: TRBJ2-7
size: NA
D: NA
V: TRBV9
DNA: TGTGCCAGCAGCGTAGGTGCGGGGTTCTCCTACGAGCAGTACTTC
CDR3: CASSVGAGFSYEQYF

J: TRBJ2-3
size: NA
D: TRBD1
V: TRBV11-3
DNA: TGTGCCAGCAGCAATACCGGGACAGGGGACTTACACACAGATACGCAGTATTTT
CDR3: CASSNTGTGDLHTDTQYF

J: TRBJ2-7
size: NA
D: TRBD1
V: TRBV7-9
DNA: TGTGCCAGCAGCTTAGGGACAGGGGTTTTAGCCTACGAGCAGTACTTC
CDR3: CASSLGTGVLAYEQYF

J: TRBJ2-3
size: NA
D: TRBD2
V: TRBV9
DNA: TGTGCCAGCAGCTCTCGGGGGACTAGCGGGAGTCACGGTCTAACAGATACGCAGTATTTT
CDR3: CASSSRGTSGSHGLTDTQYF

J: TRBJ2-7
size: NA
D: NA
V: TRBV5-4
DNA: TGTGCCAGCAGCCAGTGGGGGGTTTCCTACGAGCAGTACTTC
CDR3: CASSQWGVSYEQYF

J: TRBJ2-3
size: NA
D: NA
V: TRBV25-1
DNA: TGTGCCAGCAGTGATTCTCTGGCCGATACGCAGTATTTT
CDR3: CASSDSLADTQYF

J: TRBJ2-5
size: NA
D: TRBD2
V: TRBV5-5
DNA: TGTGCCAGCACCACCGGGACTAGCGACCAAGAGACCCAGTACTTC
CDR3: CASTTGTSDQETQYF

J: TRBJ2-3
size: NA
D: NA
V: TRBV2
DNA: TGTGCCAGCAGTTTAGACCTCCGGGAGGATACGCAGTATTTT
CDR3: CASSLDLREDTQYF

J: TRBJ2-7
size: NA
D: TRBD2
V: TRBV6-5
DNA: TGTGCCAGCGCCCACGGGGGGGGAACCTACGAGCAGTACTTC
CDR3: CASAHGGGTYEQYF

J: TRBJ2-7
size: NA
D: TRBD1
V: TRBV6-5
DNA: TGTGCCAGCAGTTATTTTGCGAGACAGGGCTACGAGCAGTACTTC
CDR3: CASSYFARQGYEQYF

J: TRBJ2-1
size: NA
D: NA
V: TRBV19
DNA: TGTGCCAGTAGTCCCCTAGTGAGGCTAAGCTCCTACAATGAGCAGTTCTTC
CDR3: CASSPLVRLSSYNEQFF

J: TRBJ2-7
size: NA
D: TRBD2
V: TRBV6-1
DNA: TGTGCCAGCAGTGAAATGGGACTAGCGGTCGCGAGCTCCTACGAGCAGTACTTC
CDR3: CASSEMGLAVASSYEQYF

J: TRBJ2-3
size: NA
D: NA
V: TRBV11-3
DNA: TGTGCCAGCAGCTTAGGTGGGAGCCGGGTAGATACGCAGTATTTT
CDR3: CASSLGGSRVDTQYF

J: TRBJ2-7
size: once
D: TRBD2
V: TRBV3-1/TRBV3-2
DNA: TGTGCCAGCAGCCAAGACGCTAGCGGGGGGCGGGAGCAGTACTTC
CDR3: CASSQDASGGREQYF

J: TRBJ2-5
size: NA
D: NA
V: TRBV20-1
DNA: TGCAGTGCCGAGGACCAAGAGACCCAGTACTTC
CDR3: CSAEDQETQYF

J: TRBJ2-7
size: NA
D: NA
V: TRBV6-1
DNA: TGTGCCAGCAGTGAAGAGGACTTCTTAACCTACGAGCAGTACTTC
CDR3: CASSEEDFLTYEQYF

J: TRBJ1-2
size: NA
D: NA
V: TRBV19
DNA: TGTGCCAGTAGCGACATGCGGGGCCTAAGAGGCTACACCTTC
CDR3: CASSDMRGLRGYTF

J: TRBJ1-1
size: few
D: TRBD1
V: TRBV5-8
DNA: TGTGCCAGCAGCTTGGGGGACAGGGTAGGAACTGAAGCTTTCTTT
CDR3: CASSLGDRVGTEAFF

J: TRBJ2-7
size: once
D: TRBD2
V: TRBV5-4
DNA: TGTGCCAGCAGCCGGCGGCCTAGCGGGAGGGACGAGCAGTACTTC
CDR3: CASSRRPSGRDEQYF

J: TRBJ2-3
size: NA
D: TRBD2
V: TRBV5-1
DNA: TGCGCCAGCAGCTTGACTAGCGGGAGCGATACGCAGTATTTT
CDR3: CASSLTSGSDTQYF

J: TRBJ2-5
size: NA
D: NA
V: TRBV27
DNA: TGTGCCAGCAGTTTATCGATAGGGGAAGAGACCCAGTACTTC
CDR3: CASSLSIGEETQYF

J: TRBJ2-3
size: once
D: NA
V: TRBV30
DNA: TGTGCCTGGAGTCGGGAGACACCCAGCACAGATACGCAGTATTTT
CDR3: CAWSRETPSTDTQYF

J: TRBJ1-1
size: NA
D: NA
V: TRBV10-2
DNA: TGCGCCAGCAGGCTACAGGGGAACACTGAAGCTTTCTTT
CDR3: CASRLQGNTEAFF